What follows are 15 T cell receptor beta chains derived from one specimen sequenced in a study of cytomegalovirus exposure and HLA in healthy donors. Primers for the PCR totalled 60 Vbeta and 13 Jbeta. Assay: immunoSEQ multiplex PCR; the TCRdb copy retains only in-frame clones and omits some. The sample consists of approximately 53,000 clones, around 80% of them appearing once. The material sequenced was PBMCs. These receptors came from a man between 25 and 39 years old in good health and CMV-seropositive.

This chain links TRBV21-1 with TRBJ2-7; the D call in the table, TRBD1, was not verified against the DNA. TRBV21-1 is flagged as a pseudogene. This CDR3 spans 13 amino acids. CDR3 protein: CASSSQGKDEQYF. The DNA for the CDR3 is TGTGCCAGCAGCTCACAGGGGAAGGACGAGCAGTACTTC.

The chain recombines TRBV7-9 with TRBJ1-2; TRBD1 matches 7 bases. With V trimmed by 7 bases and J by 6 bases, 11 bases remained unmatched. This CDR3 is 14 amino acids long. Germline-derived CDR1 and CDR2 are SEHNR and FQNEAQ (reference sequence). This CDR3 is CASITLSRGNGYTF. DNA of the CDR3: TGTGCCAGCATCACCCTCAGCAGGGGGAATGGCTACACCTTC.

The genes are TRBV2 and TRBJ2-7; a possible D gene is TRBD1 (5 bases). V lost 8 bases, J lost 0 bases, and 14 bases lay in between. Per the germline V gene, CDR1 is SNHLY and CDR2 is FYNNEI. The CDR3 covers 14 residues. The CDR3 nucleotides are TGTGCCAGCGCCGCGAACAGGAACTCCTACGAGCAGTACTTC. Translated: CASAANRNSYEQYF.

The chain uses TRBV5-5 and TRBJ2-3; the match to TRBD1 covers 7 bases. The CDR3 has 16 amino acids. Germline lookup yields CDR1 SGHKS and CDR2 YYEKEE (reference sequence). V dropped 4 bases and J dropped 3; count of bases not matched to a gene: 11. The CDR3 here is CASSGGQPWGTDTQYF. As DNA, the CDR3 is TGTGCCAGCAGCGGGGGACAGCCTTGGGGGACAGATACGCAGTATTTT. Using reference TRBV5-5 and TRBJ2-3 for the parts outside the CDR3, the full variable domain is DAGVTQSPTHLIKTRGQQVTLRCSPISGHKSVSWYQQVLGQGPQFIFQYYEKEERGRGNFPDRFSARQFPNYSSELNVNALLLGDSALYLCASSGGQPWGTDTQYFGPGTRLTVL.

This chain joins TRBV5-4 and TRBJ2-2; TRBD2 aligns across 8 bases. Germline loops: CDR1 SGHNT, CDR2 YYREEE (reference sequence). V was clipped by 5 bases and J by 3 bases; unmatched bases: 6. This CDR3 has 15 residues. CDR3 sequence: CASSSSGGHTGELFF. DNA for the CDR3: TGTGCCAGCAGTTCAAGCGGGGGACACACCGGGGAGCTGTTTTTT. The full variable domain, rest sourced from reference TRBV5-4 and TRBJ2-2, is ETGVTQSPTHLIKTRGQQVTLRCSSQSGHNTVSWYQQALGQGPQFIFQYYREEENGRGNFPPRFSGLQFPNYSSELNVNALELDDSALYLCASSSSGGHTGELFFGEGSRLTVL.

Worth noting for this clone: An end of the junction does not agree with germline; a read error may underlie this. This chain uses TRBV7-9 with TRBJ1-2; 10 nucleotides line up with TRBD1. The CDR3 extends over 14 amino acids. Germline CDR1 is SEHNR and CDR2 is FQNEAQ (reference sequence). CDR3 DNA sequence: TGTGCCAGCAGCCTAGCGGGGACAGGGGATGGCTACACCTTC. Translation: CASSLAGTGDGYTF.

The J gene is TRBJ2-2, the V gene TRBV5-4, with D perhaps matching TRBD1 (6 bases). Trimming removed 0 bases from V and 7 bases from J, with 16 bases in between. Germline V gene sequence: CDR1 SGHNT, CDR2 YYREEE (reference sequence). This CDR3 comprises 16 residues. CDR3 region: CASSLGLGRGIGELFF. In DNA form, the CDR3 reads TGTGCCAGCAGCTTGGGCTTAGGCAGGGGAATCGGGGAGCTGTTTTTT. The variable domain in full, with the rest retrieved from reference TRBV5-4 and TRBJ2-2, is ETGVTQSPTHLIKTRGQQVTLRCSSQSGHNTVSWYQQALGQGPQFIFQYYREEENGRGNFPPRFSGLQFPNYSSELNVNALELDDSALYLCASSLGLGRGIGELFFGEGSRLTVL.

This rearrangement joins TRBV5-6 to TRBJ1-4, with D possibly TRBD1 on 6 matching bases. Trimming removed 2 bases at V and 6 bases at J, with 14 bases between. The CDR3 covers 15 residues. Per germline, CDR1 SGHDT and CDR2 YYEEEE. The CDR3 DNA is TGTGCCAGCAGCTTCAAGGGGGGGGCGGATGAAAAACTGTTTTTT. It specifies CASSFKGGADEKLFF.

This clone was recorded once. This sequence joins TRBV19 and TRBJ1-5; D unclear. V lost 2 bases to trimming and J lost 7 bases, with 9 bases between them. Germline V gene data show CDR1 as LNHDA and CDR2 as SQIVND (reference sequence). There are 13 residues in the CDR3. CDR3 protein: CASSISVIQPQHF. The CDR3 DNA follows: TGTGCCAGTAGTATATCAGTGATCCAGCCCCAGCATTTT.

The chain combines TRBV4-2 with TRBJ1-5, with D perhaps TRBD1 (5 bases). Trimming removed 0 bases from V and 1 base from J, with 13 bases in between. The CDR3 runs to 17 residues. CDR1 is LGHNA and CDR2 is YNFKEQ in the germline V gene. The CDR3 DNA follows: TGTGCCAGCAGCCAAGATTTCAGGGTCTGGAGCAATCAGCCCCAGCATTTT. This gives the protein CASSQDFRVWSNQPQHF.

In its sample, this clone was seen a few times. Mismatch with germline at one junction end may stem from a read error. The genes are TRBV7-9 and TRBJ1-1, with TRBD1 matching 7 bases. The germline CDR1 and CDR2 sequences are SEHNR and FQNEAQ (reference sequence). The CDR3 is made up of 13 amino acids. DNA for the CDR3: TGTTCCAGCAGCCCCCCAGGGGGAGGTGAAGCTTTCTTT. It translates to CSSSPPGGGEAFF.

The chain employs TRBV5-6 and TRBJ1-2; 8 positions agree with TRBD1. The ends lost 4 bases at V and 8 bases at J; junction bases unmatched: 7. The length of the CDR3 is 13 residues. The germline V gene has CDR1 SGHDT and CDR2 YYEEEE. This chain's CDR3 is CASSRDRGFGYTF. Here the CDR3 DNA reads TGTGCCAGCAGCCGTGACAGGGGTTTCGGCTACACCTTC.

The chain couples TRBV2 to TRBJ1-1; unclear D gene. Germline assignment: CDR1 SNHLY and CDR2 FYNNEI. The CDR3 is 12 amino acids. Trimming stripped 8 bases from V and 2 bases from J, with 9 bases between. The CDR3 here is CASRPGNTEAFF. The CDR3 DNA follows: TGTGCCAGCCGACCAGGTAACACTGAAGCTTTCTTT.

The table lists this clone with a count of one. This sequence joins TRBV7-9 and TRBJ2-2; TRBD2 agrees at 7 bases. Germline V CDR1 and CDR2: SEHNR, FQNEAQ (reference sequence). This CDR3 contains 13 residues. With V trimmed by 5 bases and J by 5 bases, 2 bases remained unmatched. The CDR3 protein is CASSPAGTGELFF. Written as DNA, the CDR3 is TGTGCCAGCAGCCCAGCGGGAACCGGGGAGCTGTTTTTT.

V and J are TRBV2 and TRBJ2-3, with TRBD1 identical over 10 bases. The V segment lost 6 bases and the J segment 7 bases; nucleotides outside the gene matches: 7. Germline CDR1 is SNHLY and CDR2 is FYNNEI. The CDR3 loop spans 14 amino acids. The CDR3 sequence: CASSETGGLNTQYF. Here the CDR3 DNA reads TGTGCCAGCAGCGAGACAGGGGGCCTTAATACGCAGTATTTT.